These T cell receptor beta chains were read from a single sample in a study of tumor and adjacent non-tumor tissue in lung cancer. MiXCR, applied by TCRdb to the multiplex PCR reads, yields one record per CDR3 protein. This sample yields 60,000 to 70,000 distinct CDR3 sequences, of which 76% are seen a single time; more than 40% belongs to the top ten. Sequencing was done on a sample of distant non-tumor lung tissue. The receptor set was obtained from a man in his fifties or sixties with non-small cell lung cancer. The CDR3 runs from the conserved cysteine through the conserved F or W. D genes are given only for firm matches. Size is stated for part of the rows, as once, few or many counts, or as a class when the clone is expanded.

cdr3_aa cdr3_nt j_call clone_size d_call v_call
CAISKHGTSGRDSGANVLTF TGTGCCATCAGTAAACATGGGACTAGCGGGAGGGACTCTGGGGCCAACGTCTTGACATTC TRBJ2-6 once TRBD2 TRBV10-3
CSVVQSLNQPQHF TGCAGCGTTGTTCAGAGTCTCAATCAGCCCCAGCATTTT TRBJ1-5 . . TRBV29-1
CASNLNTGNTGELFF TGTGCCAGCAATTTAAATACAGGAAACACCGGGGAGCTGTTTTTT TRBJ2-2 . . TRBV12-3/TRBV12-4
CASSRFGAGANALTF TGTGCCAGCTCGCGTTTTGGGGCCGGGGCCAACGCCCTGACTTTC TRBJ2-6 . . TRBV6-1
CASSVSSSGANVLTF TGTGCCAGCAGCGTCAGCAGCTCTGGGGCCAACGTCCTGACTTTC TRBJ2-6 . . TRBV9
CASSFQAGAGGSHEQLF TGTGCCAGTAGTTTTCAAGCTGGGGCAGGCGGAAGCCATGAGCAGCTATTC TRBJ2-1 . . TRBV6-5
CASSLRGTHRVQAQYF TGTGCCAGCAGCTTGCGGGGCACACACAGGGTGCAGGCCCAGTACTTC TRBJ2-5 . . TRBV5-6
CVSSYPGTWDYGYTF TGTGTCAGCAGTTACCCCGGGACATGGGACTATGGCTACACCTTC TRBJ1-2 . . TRBV6-2/TRBV6-3
CASSWTRQTAGPDHEQYF TGCGCCAGCAGCTGGACGAGGCAGACCGCGGGTCCTGACCACGAGCAGTACTTC TRBJ2-7 . . TRBV5-1
CAISEGLASTDAQYF TGTGCCATCAGTGAAGGACTAGCGAGCACAGATGCGCAGTATTTT TRBJ2-3 . TRBD2 TRBV10-3
CASCHRDVTDTQYF TGTGCCAGCTGTCACAGGGACGTCACAGATACACAGTATTTT TRBJ2-3 . . TRBV11-3
CASSVARGRETQYF TGTGCCAGCAGTGTCGCTAGGGGCAGGGAGACCCAGTACTTC TRBJ2-5 . . TRBV6-1
CGARDRPGGEKLFF TGCGGTGCTAGAGATCGGCCAGGGGGGGAAAAACTGTTTTTT TRBJ1-4 . TRBD1 TRBV20-1
CASSLLHGELFF TGTGCCAGCAGTTTGTTACACGGGGAGCTGTTTTTT TRBJ2-2 . . TRBV12-3/TRBV12-4
CASSFNAGVELFF TGTGCCAGTAGCTTTAACGCGGGCGTGGAGCTGTTTTTT TRBJ2-2 few . TRBV11-2
CVSSEGKDQPQHF TGTGTCAGCTCAGAGGGGAAGGATCAGCCCCAGCATTTT TRBJ1-5 . . TRBV18
CASSILGGSTEAFF TGTGCCAGTAGTATACTCGGCGGGAGCACTGAAGCTTTCTTT TRBJ1-1 few . TRBV19
CASQTDRPQETQYF TGTGCCAGCCAAACCGACAGACCCCAAGAGACCCAGTACTTC TRBJ2-5 many . TRBV28
CASSLSGVNVPTF TGTGCCAGCAGTTTATCTGGGGTCAACGTCCCGACTTTC TRBJ2-6 . . TRBV6-6
CSVEGGNGYTF TGCAGCGTCGAGGGTGGTAATGGCTACACCTTC TRBJ1-2 . . TRBV29-1
CASSQDGAVASYEQYF TGTGCCAGTAGCCAAGACGGGGCGGTAGCGTCCTACGAGCAGTACTTC TRBJ2-7 . . TRBV4-2
CASTHGSSYNEQFF TGTGCCAGCACTCATGGAAGCTCCTACAATGAGCAGTTCTTC TRBJ2-1 . . TRBV6-1
CASSLSDNEQYF TGCGCCAGCAGCTTGTCGGACAACGAGCAGTATTTC TRBJ2-7 . . TRBV5-1
CASSEGSYEQYF TGTGCCAGCAGTGAAGGTTCCTACGAGCAGTACTTC TRBJ2-7 many . TRBV6-1
CASSYSWGGDTQYF TGCGCCAGCAGCTACAGCTGGGGGGGAGATACGCAGTATTTT TRBJ2-3 . TRBD2 TRBV11-2